Below are 19 T cell receptor beta chains sequenced from a single sample in a study of sequential checkpoint blockade in melanoma. Treatment in this sample: randomized to nivolumab then ipilimumab (arm A) or the reverse (arm B). Clones were sequenced by immunoSEQ multiplex PCR, and TCRdb holds only the in-frame ones, with some missing. The profile covers 10,000 to 15,000 clones, with approximately 27% appearing a single time and approximately 19% taken by the ten largest. The sample consisted of tumor tissue (inferred from file names), taken from a patient given nivolumab and ipilimumab in sequence. Receptors originate from a human donor with melanoma.

The chain employs TRBV11-1 and TRBJ2-1, with 8 bases fitting TRBD1. The CDR3 contains 18 residues. The V gene's germline CDR1 is SGHAT and CDR2 FQDESV (reference sequence). V shed 6 bases, J shed 0 bases, and the junction held 13 bases outside the gene matches. CDR3 loop: CASSLQGQVMSSYNEQFF. For the CDR3, the DNA is TGTGCCAGCAGTCTTCAGGGACAGGTCATGAGCTCCTACAATGAGCAGTTCTTC.

The chain links TRBV15 to TRBJ1-2; D is possibly TRBD1 (5 bases). Trimming left V 3 bases short and J 3 bases short, with 11 bases between. CDR1 is LNHNV and CDR2 is YYDKDF in the germline V gene (reference sequence). CDR3 length: 14 amino acids. CDR3 sequence: CATSRAQGYYGYTF. In DNA form, the CDR3 reads TGTGCCACCAGCAGGGCTCAGGGCTACTATGGCTACACCTTC.

This clone is medium-sized. The chain carries TRBV11-3 and TRBJ2-2, with D unclear. Germline lookup yields CDR1 SGHNT and CDR2 YENEEA. This CDR3 spans 14 amino acids. V lost 3 bases, J lost 6 bases, and 11 bases lay in between. This chain's CDR3 is CASSFIGSAGELFF. The CDR3 bases are TGTGCCAGCAGCTTTATCGGTTCCGCCGGGGAGCTGTTTTTT.

This rearrangement joins TRBV6-8 to TRBJ1-1, with D possibly matching TRBD1 (5 bases). Germline loops: CDR1 MNHGY, CDR2 SAAAGT. CDR3 length: 15 amino acids. V was clipped by 0 bases and J by 0 bases, with 8 bases between them. In DNA form, the CDR3 reads TGTGCCAGCAGTTACTCGGGGCGGATGAACACTGAAGCTTTCTTT. Translated, it gives CASSYSGRMNTEAFF.

The rearrangement uses TRBV18 and TRBJ1-3; no clear D. Germline V lookup: CDR1 KGHSH, CDR2 LQKENI. The V end lost 4 bases, the J end lost 0 bases, and 13 bases lay between the germline ends. This CDR3 is built from 16 residues. In DNA, the CDR3 is TGTGCCAGCTCACAGGCCGAGCCACCCTCTGGAAACACCATATATTTT. Translating it yields CASSQAEPPSGNTIYF. The variable domain in full, completed from reference TRBV18 and TRBJ1-3, reads NAGVMQNPRHLVRRRGQEARLRCSPMKGHSHVYWYRQLPEEGLKFMVYLQKENIIDESGMPKERFSAEFPKEGPSILRIQQVVRGDSAAYFCASSQAEPPSGNTIYFGEGSWLTVV.

This clone was seen a few times. The rearrangement uses TRBV6-4 and TRBJ2-5, with a weak D call TRBD2 (5 bases). Germline V gene lookup returns CDR1 MRHNA and CDR2 SNTAGT. The CDR3 is made up of 11 amino acids. The V end was cut by 10 bases, the J end by 7 bases, with 13 bases between. The CDR3 DNA is TGTGCCATCAGAACCCGGGGGACCCAGTACTTC. It encodes CAIRTRGTQYF.

This clone was counted a few times. J is TRBJ1-2 and V is TRBV11-3, with D perhaps matching TRBD1 (6 bases). Trimming pared 5 bases from V and 8 bases from J, leaving 24 bases between. The CDR3 is 16 residues long. Germline V gene lookup returns CDR1 SGHNT and CDR2 YENEEA. This CDR3 is CASSRPGGWGQGGYTF. The CDR3 nucleotides read TGTGCCAGCAGCCGCCCGGGGGGATGGGGGCAGGGCGGCTACACCTTC.

The chain employs TRBV2 and TRBJ2-6; D is undetermined. The CDR3 covers 21 residues. The V gene's germline CDR1 is SNHLY and CDR2 FYNNEI. Trimming took 6 bases from V and 0 from J, leaving 27 bases between them. The DNA of the CDR3 is TGTGCCAGCAGAGATCCCCGCCCCCCCCCGCCGGTCCCCTCTGGGGCCAACGTCCTGACTTTC. Protein product: CASRDPRPPPPVPSGANVLTF.

The chain couples TRBV18 to TRBJ2-3, with 9 nucleotides matching TRBD2. The junction had 11 bases not matched to a gene; V was cut back by 6 bases and J by 4 bases. The CDR3 extends over 16 amino acids. CDR1 is KGHSH and CDR2 is LQKENI in the germline V gene. CDR3 bases: TGTGCCAGCTCCGGTGGAGCGGGGGGCAGCGCAGATACGCAGTATTTT. Amino acids: CASSGGAGGSADTQYF.

This clone was counted between two and nine times. The chain is built from TRBV6-8 and TRBJ2-6, with 10 bases identical to TRBD1. The germline V gene has CDR1 MNHGY and CDR2 SAAAGT. V was pared by 6 bases and J by 6 bases, with 14 bases of the junction left unmatched. CDR3 length: 18 amino acids. CDR3 sequence reads: CASSPTDWTGGLANVLTF. In DNA form, the CDR3 reads TGTGCCAGCAGCCCAACTGACTGGACAGGGGGTTTGGCCAACGTCCTGACTTTC.

This clone was recorded only once. V gene TRBV18 combines with J gene TRBJ1-5, with a weak D call TRBD1 (5 bases). The germline V gene encodes CDR1 KGHSH and CDR2 LQKENI. This CDR3 has 13 amino acids. Trimming took off 3 bases at V and 3 bases at J, with 6 bases between the two ends. The CDR3 coding sequence is TGTGCCAGCTCACCGGGGCCCAATCAGCCCCAGCATTTT. Encoded protein: CASSPGPNQPQHF.

J is TRBJ1-5 and V is TRBV29-1; tentative D call: TRBD1 (5 bases). The CDR3 covers 14 residues. Per the germline V gene, CDR1 is SQVTM and CDR2 is ANQGSEA. Trimming stripped 5 bases from V and 0 bases from J, with 11 bases between. This CDR3 reads CSVWEQGSNQPQHF. CDR3 bases: TGCAGCGTTTGGGAGCAGGGTAGCAATCAGCCCCAGCATTTT.

The gene calls are TRBV7-7 and TRBJ2-1, with D perhaps matching TRBD2 (5 bases). V was trimmed by 0 bases and J by 0 bases, leaving 6 bases between them. The CDR3 runs to 15 residues. Germline-derived CDR1 and CDR2 are SSHAT and FNYEAQ (reference sequence). Written as DNA, the CDR3 is TGTGCCAGCAGCTTAGCGGCGGGCTCCTACAATGAGCAGTTCTTC. Its translation is CASSLAAGSYNEQFF.

This clone is classed as medium-sized. Within the sample, other DNA sequences also encode this same CDR3. This rearrangement joins TRBV19 to TRBJ1-1, with D hard to call. Germline CDR1 reads LNHDA; CDR2 reads SQIVND (reference sequence). Deletions cut 3 bases from V and 1 base from J, with 6 bases between. This CDR3 is 13 amino acids long. The CDR3 DNA sequence: TGTGCCAGTAGTATTGACGGGAACACTGAAGCTTTCTTT. Protein sequence: CASSIDGNTEAFF.

V and J are TRBV5-1 and TRBJ2-1; 10 bases line up with TRBD2. The V gene end was trimmed by 4 bases and the J gene end by 8 bases; junction bases not matched to a gene: 12. Germline V gene lookup returns CDR1 SGHRS and CDR2 YFSETQ. The CDR3 runs to 16 residues. The DNA for the CDR3 is TGCGCCAGCAGCCTCGGAAGCGGGAGGGTAGAGGATGAGCAGTTCTTC. It specifies CASSLGSGRVEDEQFF.

This clone has ten or more counts. The chain couples TRBV11-3 to TRBJ2-3; D is perhaps TRBD1 (5 bases). With 7 bases removed from V and 4 bases from J, the gap between germline ends came to 15 bases. The CDR3 spans 14 residues. Germline lookup yields CDR1 SGHNT and CDR2 YENEEA. CDR3 nucleotide sequence: TGTGCCAGCACCCCGTTAGGGGTTCCAGATACGCAGTATTTT. This encodes CASTPLGVPDTQYF.

The J gene is TRBJ2-3, the V gene TRBV11-3; either TRBD1 or TRBD2 may fit D (5 bases each). CDR3 length: 15 residues. V was trimmed by 3 bases and J by 0 bases, leaving 10 bases between them. Germline CDR1 SGHNT, CDR2 YENEEA. The CDR3 DNA reads as TGTGCCAGCAGCTTCGGGGCCTCTAGCACAGATACGCAGTATTTT. Amino acids: CASSFGASSTDTQYF.

This clone was detected only once. The chain has TRBV28 and TRBJ1-2; D may be TRBD1 (6 bases). CDR3 length: 15 residues. Germline V lookup: CDR1 MDHEN, CDR2 SYDVKM. V shed 6 bases and J shed 4 bases, with 18 bases lying between them. The CDR3 region is CASSIRGDYAYGYTF. In DNA, the CDR3 is TGTGCCAGCAGCATCAGGGGAGATTACGCCTATGGCTACACCTTC.

V usage is TRBV11-3 and J usage is TRBJ2-1, with 7 bases identical to TRBD2. The germline V gene has CDR1 SGHNT and CDR2 YENEEA. CDR3 length: 15 residues. The V segment lost 1 base and the J segment 3 bases; nucleotides outside the gene matches: 3. In DNA, the CDR3 is TGTGCCAGCAGCTTAGGGGCGGGGGTCTACAATGAGCAGTTCTTC. It yields the protein CASSLGAGVYNEQFF.